One sample yielded the 10 T cell receptor beta chains listed below, sequenced in a study of blood T cell repertoires in COVID-19. Only in-frame clones appear in the TCRdb table, and some are missing; sequencing was by immunoSEQ multiplex PCR. The sample lists roughly 150,000 clones; around four fifths were seen once. The sample taken for sequencing was peripheral blood. Receptors were obtained from a man between 70 and 80 years old with acute or convalescent COVID-19.

This chain connects TRBV19 to TRBJ1-4; 7 bases map to TRBD1. CDR3 length: 16 residues. In germline, CDR1 is LNHDA, CDR2 SQIVND (reference sequence). After removal of 5 bases from V and 3 bases from J, the junction contained 9 bases not matched to a gene. The CDR3 nucleotides read TGTGCCAGTAGTCCACTCCGGGGACAGTCTAATGAAAAACTGTTTTTT. This encodes CASSPLRGQSNEKLFF.

V and J are TRBV6-6 and TRBJ1-5; 7 nucleotides line up with TRBD1. The germline V gene has CDR1 MNHNY and CDR2 SVGAGI (reference sequence). J gave up 8 bases and V 2 bases, and 6 bases lay outside the gene matches. This CDR3 is built from 14 residues. The CDR3 DNA reads as TGTGCCAGCAGTTACAAGGGGACAGTGGAGCCCCAGCATTTT. It encodes CASSYKGTVEPQHF.

This sequence joins TRBV5-1 and TRBJ1-1; D gene uncertain. The CDR3 length is 16 residues. CDR1 SGHRS and CDR2 YFSETQ come from the germline V gene. Trimming left V 4 bases short and J 0 bases short, with 16 bases between. CDR3 bases: TGCGCCAGCAGCCCCCGGGCCGCGGGCATGAACACTGAAGCTTTCTTT. Encoded protein: CASSPRAAGMNTEAFF.

CDR3 nucleotide sequence: TGCGCCAGCAGCTTGGGACAGGGGATCGGCGAGCAGTACTTC. Amino acid sequence: CASSLGQGIGEQYF. V gene TRBV5-1 combines with J gene TRBJ2-7; 8 nucleotides line up with TRBD1. The CDR3 extends over 14 amino acids. Trimming took 0 bases from V and 6 from J; bases not matched to a gene: 5. Per germline, CDR1 SGHRS and CDR2 YFSETQ. Drawing the rest from reference TRBV5-1 and TRBJ2-7, the complete variable domain is KAGVTQTPRYLIKTRGQQVTLSCSPISGHRSVSWYQQTPGQGLQFLFEYFSETQRNKGNFPGRFSGRQFSNSRSEMNVSTLELGDSALYLCASSLGQGIGEQYFGPGTRLTVT.

This clone was seen more than once but under ten times. The genes are TRBV12-3 or TRBV12-4 and TRBJ1-5; D is ambiguous. V was clipped by 4 bases and J by 6 bases, with 10 bases between them. The CDR3 sequence is 13 residues long. As DNA, the CDR3 is TGTGCCAGCAGTTCGGGTGGAAGTCAGCCCCAGCATTTT. The encoded protein is CASSSGGSQPQHF.

The chain links TRBV7-9 to TRBJ1-4; D is ambiguous. V was clipped by 5 bases and J by 7 bases, with 14 bases between them. Germline CDR1 reads SEHNR; CDR2 reads FQNEAQ (reference sequence). The length of the CDR3 is 14 residues. Here the CDR3 DNA reads TGTGCCAGCAGCCGTGACAACGAACTTGAAAAACTGTTTTTT. Translating it yields CASSRDNELEKLFF.

On this clone itself: The sample contains more than one DNA sequence encoding this CDR3. V gene TRBV27 combines with J gene TRBJ2-7, with D unresolved. Germline V gene lookup returns CDR1 MNHEY and CDR2 SMNVEV (reference sequence). Trimming shortened V by 2 bases and J by 0 bases, and 5 bases separated the two germline ends. This CDR3 spans 13 amino acids. The CDR3 protein is CASSLRVSYEQYF. The CDR3 DNA follows: TGTGCCAGCAGTTTACGGGTCTCCTACGAGCAGTACTTC.

The rearrangement joins TRBV11-1 to TRBJ2-5, with 8 bases that match TRBD2. The ends lost 1 base at V and 4 bases at J; junction bases unmatched: 5. CDR3 size: 15 residues. Per the germline V gene, CDR1 is SGHAT and CDR2 is FQDESV (reference sequence). For the CDR3, the DNA is TGTGCCAGCAGCTTAGTCGGGGGGGCCAGAGAGACCCAGTACTTC. Translating gives CASSLVGGARETQYF.

The chain links TRBV6-2 or TRBV6-3 to TRBJ1-3, with TRBD1 identical over 7 bases. J lost 0 bases, V lost 5 bases, and 4 bases had no gene match. This CDR3 region has 15 residues. Germline V gene data show CDR1 as MNHEY and CDR2 as SVGEGT. CDR3 nucleotide sequence: TGTGCCAGCAGTGCGACAGGGAGCTCTGGAAACACCATATATTTT. Amino acids: CASSATGSSGNTIYF.

This chain connects TRBV18 to TRBJ1-1; 7 bases are shared with TRBD1. Germline CDR1 KGHSH, CDR2 LQKENI. The CDR3 is 14 amino acids. J was trimmed by 3 bases and V by 6 bases; bases with no gene match: 7. In nucleotides, the CDR3 is TGTGCCAGCTCCCGGGTGGGGACAGACACTGAAGCTTTCTTT. Translating gives CASSRVGTDTEAFF.